The rows below give T cell receptor beta chains drawn from one sample of a study of T cells in Graves' hyperthyroidism and ophthalmopathy. TCRdb used MiXCR to reprocess the multiplex PCR reads, holding one entry per CDR3 protein. The table records roughly 500,000 distinct CDR3 sequences, about 45% of them present only once. Sample: peripheral blood or thyroid tissue (not recorded which). The receptors shown here come from an adult woman with Graves' disease, either hyperthyroidism or ophthalmopathy (not recorded which). The CDR3 runs from the conserved cysteine through the conserved F or W. The D gene is left open where the match is weak. Rows may omit the clone size; those that give it use once, few, many or a size class.

size	V	D	J	DNA	CDR3
few	TRBV2	.	TRBJ2-2	TGTGCCAGCAGGGAGGGAACGAGCGGGGAGCTGTTTTTT	CASREGTSGELFF
few	TRBV2	.	TRBJ1-5	TGTGCCACTGGAGGTGGAAACAATCAGCCCCAGCATTTT	CATGGGNNQPQHF
.	TRBV15	TRBD2	TRBJ2-3	TGTGCCACCAGCAGGCCCATAGCGGGAGGGACAACAGATACGCAGTATTTT	CATSRPIAGGTTDTQYF
.	TRBV11-2	TRBD1	TRBJ1-2	TGTGCCAGCAGCCATGGGGGGACAGGGGACTATTATGGCTACACCTTC	CASSHGGTGDYYGYTF
many	TRBV9	.	TRBJ1-2	TGTGCCAGCAGCCGGGGCTCCTATGGCTACACCTTC	CASSRGSYGYTF
.	TRBV2	.	TRBJ1-2	TGTGCCAGCAAACCGTCCGACACCCTCTATGGCTACACCTTC	CASKPSDTLYGYTF
many	TRBV20-1	.	TRBJ2-2	TGCAGTGCTAGAGATCTCTCGGCTGGCACCGGGGAGCTGTTTTTT	CSARDLSAGTGELFF
many	TRBV5-1	.	TRBJ2-7	TGCGCCAGCAGCTTGAGACAGGAAGGGTTACACGAGCAGTACTTC	CASSLRQEGLHEQYF
.	TRBV19	.	TRBJ2-7	TGTGCCACCACAGGTAATAGCTACGAGCAGTACTTC	CATTGNSYEQYF
many	TRBV7-9	.	TRBJ1-4	TGTGCCAGCAGCCCGTTGGGGGTCGAGAATGAAAAACTGTTTTTT	CASSPLGVENEKLFF
.	TRBV7-2	.	TRBJ2-1	TGTGCCAGCAGCTTAGCAGTTAATAGTGAGCAGTTCTTC	CASSLAVNSEQFF
many	TRBV29-1	.	TRBJ2-2	TGCAGCGTTGGGGTCAGTACGAACACCGGGGAGCTGTTTTTT	CSVGVSTNTGELFF
.	TRBV9	.	TRBJ1-2	TGTGCCAGCAGCCGGGGGGGGAATTCTGATGGCTACACCTTC	CASSRGGNSDGYTF
few	TRBV3-1	TRBD1	TRBJ1-1	TGTGCCAGCAGCCAAGCGGGACAGTTAATGAACACTGAAGCTTTCTTT	CASSQAGQLMNTEAFF
many	TRBV19	.	TRBJ2-7	TGTGCCACCACGGGACGAACCTACGAGCAGTACTTC	CATTGRTYEQYF
many	TRBV5-1	.	TRBJ1-4	TGCGCCAGCAGCTTAGGGACGGGTGAAAAACTGTTTTTT	CASSLGTGEKLFF
.	TRBV29-1	.	TRBJ2-5	TGCAGCGTTGCTGGGCTAGAGACCCAGTACTTC	CSVAGLETQYF
once	TRBV29-1	.	TRBJ2-1	TGCAGCGTGCCCGGAGGGCCAAGTGAGCAGTTCTTC	CSVPGGPSEQFF
.	TRBV12-3/TRBV12-4	TRBD1	TRBJ1-2	TGTGCCAGCAGTTGGCCGGGACAGGGACCCCACCCTAACTATGGCTACACCTTC	CASSWPGQGPHPNYGYTF
.	TRBV29-1	.	TRBJ2-5	TGCAGCGTTGCAGCGGGTTTGGAGACCCAGTACTTC	CSVAAGLETQYF
once	TRBV10-3	.	TRBJ1-5	TGTGCCATCAGTCGGAGCGGCGGGGTCGGCAATCAGCCCCAGCATTTT	CAISRSGGVGNQPQHF
once	TRBV5-1	.	TRBJ2-2	TGCGCCAGTACCCCCGGTGGACTAGGGGAGCTGTTTTTT	CASTPGGLGELFF
.	TRBV2	TRBD1	TRBJ1-6	TGTGCCAGCAGTGTAGGGACAGGCTCTCACCTCCACTTT	CASSVGTGSHLHF
.	TRBV6-5	.	TRBJ1-2	TGTGCCAGCAGTTACGACAATAACTATGGCTACACCTTC	CASSYDNNYGYTF
few	TRBV18	.	TRBJ1-1	TGTGCCAGCTCACCTCCTGGATGGAGGACTGAAGCTTTCTTT	CASSPPGWRTEAFF
few	TRBV10-3	.	TRBJ2-5	TGTGCCATCGGGGGGGACAGGCAAGAGACCCAGTACTTC	CAIGGDRQETQYF
.	TRBV7-8	TRBD1	TRBJ2-7	TGTGCCAGCAGTTACGGGACAGGACTCAGCTCCTACGAGCAGTACTTC	CASSYGTGLSSYEQYF
many	TRBV7-9	.	TRBJ1-1	TGTGCCAGCAGCCCCCCGGCTGAAGCTTTCTTT	CASSPPAEAFF
.	TRBV7-9	TRBD2	TRBJ2-5	TGTGCCGGAAGTGCGGCTGGGGCGGGAGAAGAGACCCAGTACTTC	CAGSAAGAGEETQYF
many	TRBV6-2/TRBV6-3	TRBD1	TRBJ1-5	TGTGCCAGCGGGGACAGATCAGACAATCAGCCCCAGCATTTT	CASGDRSDNQPQHF
.	TRBV7-6	.	TRBJ2-5	TGTGCCAGCAGCTTAGATTTAGGATTGGAGACCCAGTACTTC	CASSLDLGLETQYF
.	TRBV4-1	TRBD2	TRBJ2-2	TGCGCCAGCAGCCACGGTAGCGGGCCCAGTAGGACCGGGGAGCTGTTTTTT	CASSHGSGPSRTGELFF
.	TRBV10-2	.	TRBJ1-1	TGCGCCAGCAGTGACATCCAGGGGGCTTTCTTT	CASSDIQGAFF
.	TRBV6-5	.	TRBJ2-7	TGTGCCAGCACCTCGCGGTACGAGCAGTACTTC	CASTSRYEQYF
.	TRBV7-2	TRBD1	TRBJ2-7	TGTGCCAGCAGCCGGGACAGGGGGCACTACGAGCAGTACTTC	CASSRDRGHYEQYF
few	TRBV3-1	.	TRBJ1-1	TGTGCCAGCAGCCCTAACCCCAGGGTTAAGGTGGCGAACACTGAAGCTTTCTTT	CASSPNPRVKVANTEAFF
many	TRBV7-2	.	TRBJ2-5	TGTGCCAGCAGCTCCCGCGGGACCTTCGAGACCCAGTACTTC	CASSSRGTFETQYF
many	TRBV20-1	.	TRBJ1-4	TGCAGCCCTTACAGGCCTGGAGATGAAAAACTGTTTTTT	CSPYRPGDEKLFF
many	TRBV7-8	.	TRBJ1-5	TGTGCCAGCAGCTTATATCGGGGGCGCTCAGGTCAGCCCCAGCATTTT	CASSLYRGRSGQPQHF
.	TRBV2	TRBD1	TRBJ1-1	TGTGCCAGCGAGGACCCGACTAGCGGGACAGGGTTCGCAGCTGAAGCTTTCTTT	CASEDPTSGTGFAAEAFF
many	TRBV29-1	.	TRBJ2-5	TGCAGCGTTGCCCTGGGGACAAAAGAGACCCAGTACTTC	CSVALGTKETQYF
.	TRBV20-1	.	TRBJ1-1	TGCAGTGCTAGATCTCCGAACACTGAAGCTTTCTTT	CSARSPNTEAFF
many	TRBV6-6	.	TRBJ1-1	TGTGCCAGCAGTTACAGGGGCGGGAACACTGAAGCTTTCTTT	CASSYRGGNTEAFF
many	TRBV5-1	.	TRBJ1-3	TGCGCCAGCAGGCAGGACTCTGGAAACACCATATATTTT	CASRQDSGNTIYF
many	TRBV5-4	.	TRBJ1-2	TGTGCCAGCAGCTCCGGCGGGGGGCGCATCTATGGCTACACCTTC	CASSSGGGRIYGYTF
.	TRBV7-9	.	TRBJ2-1	TGTGCCAGCAGCTTAGCCGGGTTTAGCTCCTACAATGAGCAGTTCTTC	CASSLAGFSSYNEQFF
.	TRBV2	.	TRBJ1-2	TGTGCCAGCAGTTTACCCAGGAGGCATGGCTACACCTTC	CASSLPRRHGYTF
.	TRBV19	.	TRBJ2-5	TGTGCCAGCCATACGTTCTGGGGGGAAGAGACCCAGTACTTC	CASHTFWGEETQYF
.	TRBV7-2	TRBD1	TRBJ1-2	TGTGCCAGCAGGGGTCCTGGACAGGGCTCTCGCTACACCTTC	CASRGPGQGSRYTF
.	TRBV5-5	.	TRBJ2-5	TGTGCCTGGAGGATGGACACTGAAGAGACCCAGTACTTC	CAWRMDTEETQYF
many	TRBV20-1	TRBD2	TRBJ2-3	TGCAGTGCTAGAGGAAAGCGGGAAAGGGCAGATACGCAGTATTTT	CSARGKRERADTQYF
many	TRBV19	TRBD2	TRBJ2-7	TGTGCCAGTAGCTTAGGTAGCGGGATTATCTACGAGCAGTACTTC	CASSLGSGIIYEQYF
.	TRBV9	.	TRBJ1-2	TGTGCCAGCAGCGTAGCTCCCCTGCGGGGCTACACCTTC	CASSVAPLRGYTF
once	TRBV19	.	TRBJ1-5	TGTGCCAGCAGCCGTAGTTCGGGGCAGCCCCAGCATTTT	CASSRSSGQPQHF